Here is one T cell receptor beta chain with its context. Its antigen specificity is not known. The input lacks base qualities; no much larger clone sits a single base away. The immunoSEQ Assay, a bias-controlled multiplex PCR, was used to amplify TCRbeta CDR3 regions from genomic DNA. As for how the authors treated the data: The number of nucleated cells in each sample was estimated by amplification of reference gene primers within the assay. To quantify the absolute abundance of each unique TCRbeta CDR3 rearrangement, sequence reads were collapsed and filtered. Productive Simpson clonality was computed per sample as the square root of Simpson's diversity index over productive rearrangements. TCRdb provides this immuneACCESS table in a form limited to in-frame rearrangements. Some clones are lacking; in checked studies, under half of them reflect an unresolved V gene, and why the rest are absent is not known. V and J calls and clone size follow that table, whereas D and trimming were derived from the DNA. The sample table lists roughly 330,000 clones, around four fifths of them with a count of one. 0.95% to 1.5% of the sample comes from the top ten.

Each collaborating institution followed its own protocols to collect whole blood in K2EDTA tubes. For TCRbeta analysis, collaborators shipped samples as frozen whole blood, isolated PBMCs, or DNA extracted from either of those sample types. Reading the germline V gene (reference sequence) gives CDR1 LNHNV and CDR2 YYDKDF. CDR3 length: 16 amino acids, cysteine to phenylalanine. The sequence is cut down to CDR3 DNA, 48 bases in frame from base 1. Trimming accounts for 0 bases at V and 5 bases at J, while the number of junction bases matched to no gene is 7. This sample is part of a study of blood T cell repertoires in COVID-19 (dated by TCRdb to about 2020). For context, the study as a whole: Collaborator samples came from the United States, Italy and Spain and covered acute and convalescent phases of COVID-19. Sample metadata almost always included a de-identified subject ID, COVID-19 status, age in years and sex. The material from the prospective study consisted of cDNA or gDNA derived from T cells, B-cell-depleted T cells, or PBMCs. A freely available public database, intended as a resource for researchers studying the immune response to SARS-CoV-2, is where the repertoires were released. HLA class I and class II types, where available, came from metadata supplied by the sample provider rather than from assay-based typing. Deeply sampled blood TCRbeta repertoires from subjects exposed to, actively infected with, or recovered from COVID-19 were included in the dataset. The samples were drawn from the first 160 participants of the ongoing ImmuneRACE study and from 1,254 subjects provided by 6 global collaborators.

Broad study findings and their caveats: Clinical and demographic metadata were provided uncurated, with the amount varying by source and participant.

Sequenced material: peripheral blood. The sequence was obtained from a woman between 45 and 65 years old with acute or convalescent COVID-19. This receptor chain uses TRBV15 and TRBJ2-1; a stretch of 7 junction bases matches TRBD1. The nucleotide sequence is TGTGCCACCAGCAGAGATCCGAGACAGGGTCACAATGAGCAGTTCTTC. This translates into CATSRDPRQGHNEQFF.